This entry lists 24 T cell receptor beta chains sequenced from one sample in a study of kidney transplant recipient with SARS-CoV-2 infection. TCRdb called the reads again in MiXCR, with one record for every CDR3 protein. The sample carries roughly 230,000 distinct CDR3 sequences, more than 25% recorded once. Sequencing was performed on a blood sample, taken at baseline and on day 111 from a kidney transplant recipient. All receptors come from a male patient in his 30s who had COVID-19 and was a kidney transplant recipient. Part of the T cell pool may stem from the graft donor.

Note on this clonotype: This may be a read error: a much more frequent sequence differs by one nucleotide. The genes are TRBV24-1 and TRBJ1-2, with D unresolved. Trimming cost V 6 bases and J 4 bases, with 23 bases left between them. Germline assignment: CDR1 KGHDR and CDR2 SFDVKD. The CDR3 length is 17 residues. Here the CDR3 reads CATSLRLSTGKTYGYTF. CDR3 nucleotides: TGTGCCACCAGTCTGCGACTTAGTACCGGAAAGACCTATGGCTACACCTTC.

Worth noting for this clonotype: A much bigger clone sits one base away, suggesting this may be a read error. The chain joins TRBV20-1 to TRBJ1-5, with unresolved D. Germline lookup yields CDR1 DFQATT and CDR2 SNEGSKA (reference sequence). With 6 bases removed from V and 7 bases from J, the gap between germline ends came to 19 bases. This CDR3 spans 14 amino acids. The CDR3 protein is CSAPDKEGYQPQHF. In DNA, the CDR3 is TGCAGTGCCCCAGACAAGGAAGGCTACCAGCCCCAGCATTTT.

This clonotype was counted many times. This rearrangement joins TRBV4-1 to TRBJ1-4; no firm D call. The CDR3 is made up of 14 amino acids. V dropped 4 bases and J dropped 12 bases, with 18 bases sitting between them. The V gene's germline CDR1 is MGHRA and CDR2 YSYEKL. CDR3 protein: CASSPDVAFVELFF. DNA for the CDR3: TGCGCCAGCAGCCCGGACGTTGCGTTCGTGGAACTGTTTTTT.

In regard to this clonotype: A clone one base away is much larger, so this may be a read error. J is TRBJ1-5 and V is TRBV28; TRBD1 might be the D (5 bases). From germline, CDR1 is MDHEN and CDR2 SYDVKM. The CDR3 length is 14 residues. V was pared by 9 bases and J by 0 bases, with 12 bases between. The CDR3 nucleotides are TGTGCCAGTAGGACATCATATAGCAATCAGCCCCAGCATTTT. Amino acid sequence: CASRTSYSNQPQHF.

In this sample, this clonotype turned up many times. Because the CDR3's place on the DNA is in doubt, the DNA is left out and the CDR3 is given as listed by TCRdb. V usage is TRBV7-5 and J usage is TRBJ1-2. TRBV7-5 counts as a pseudogene. Counting both end residues, the CDR3 totals 19 amino acids. The CDR3 reads CISVPEARHEVGKTYGYTF.

The sample holds many counts of this clonotype. The chain uses TRBV5-1 and TRBJ1-1; D perhaps matches TRBD1 (6 bases). CDR1 and CDR2 (germline): SGHRS, YFSETQ. Deletions cut 4 bases from V and 0 bases from J, with 10 bases between. The CDR3 has 14 amino acids. CDR3: CASSPTGMNTEAFF. In DNA form, the CDR3 reads TGCGCCAGCAGCCCGACAGGAATGAACACTGAAGCTTTCTTT.

On this clonotype itself: A much larger clone differs from this one at a single base, so this may be a read error. The chain is built from TRBV7-6 and TRBJ1-2; D call uncertain. CDR3 size: 17 residues. Germline values: CDR1 SGHVS, CDR2 FNYEAQ. The CDR3 loop is CAGSAPSESRKTYGYTF. CDR3 DNA sequence: TGTGCCGGCAGCGCACCATCTGAATCTCGAAAGACCTATGGCTACACCTTC.

This clonotype was observed many times. The chain is built from TRBV5-3 and TRBJ1-2; D is ambiguous. Being an ORF, TRBV5-3 has a function that is uncertain. Trimming shortened V by 7 bases and J by 4 bases, and 23 bases separated the two germline ends. The CDR3 has 16 residues. CDR3 bases: TGTGCCAGATGGATGGCAGTGGTGAGAAAGACCTATGGCTACACCTTC. It specifies CARWMAVVRKTYGYTF.

A remark on this clonotype: With a much larger clone just one base away, this may be a read error. This chain uses TRBV5-1 with TRBJ1-2, with 7 bases identical to TRBD1. V lost 1 base, J lost 3 bases, and 9 bases stayed unmatched. CDR3 size: 16 residues. CDR1 SGHRS and CDR2 YFSETQ come from the germline V gene. The CDR3 coding sequence is TGCGCCAGCAGCTTGAAGGGACAGACCTCTGACTATGGCTACACCTTC. Its translation is CASSLKGQTSDYGYTF.

This clonotype was counted between two and nine times. This rearrangement joins TRBV3-1 to TRBJ2-6; 9 bases line up with TRBD1. The V and J ends lost 3 bases and 0 bases, in that order; junction bases with no gene match: 6. CDR1 LGHDT and CDR2 YNNKEL come from the germline V gene (reference sequence). This CDR3 spans 18 amino acids. The CDR3 DNA reads as TGTGCCAGCAGCCAGCCCCGGGACAGGGTCTCTGGGGCCAACGTCCTGACTTTC. It yields the protein CASSQPRDRVSGANVLTF.

This clonotype was picked up many times. This chain uses TRBV19 with TRBJ1-6; a possible D gene is TRBD1 (5 bases). With 3 bases removed from V and 7 bases from J, the gap between germline ends came to 13 bases. This CDR3 has 15 amino acids. The germline gives CDR1 LNHDA, CDR2 SQIVND (reference sequence). The CDR3 bases are TGTGCCAGTAGTATTCAAACGGGACCAAATTCACCCCTCCACTTT. Translated, it gives CASSIQTGPNSPLHF.

The chain uses TRBV7-7 and TRBJ1-2; D gene uncertain. The germline gives CDR1 SSHAT, CDR2 FNYEAQ (reference sequence). CDR3 length: 17 amino acids. V lost 5 bases, J lost 4 bases, and 23 bases lay in between. The CDR3 reads CASSRPYKCRKTYGYTF. The CDR3 bases are TGTGCCAGCAGCCGCCCCTATAAGTGCCGAAAGACCTATGGCTACACCTTC.

At least ten counts were recorded for this clonotype. This chain links TRBV7-1 with TRBJ1-2; TRBD1 might be the D (5 bases). TRBV7-1 is labeled an ORF, and its function is uncertain. This CDR3 has 17 amino acids. V gave up 5 bases and J gave up 4 bases, with 23 bases separating them. The CDR3 DNA follows: TGTGCCAGCAGCGAGGGGTATCACGAGGGAAAGACCTATGGCTACACCTTC. Its protein product is CASSEGYHEGKTYGYTF.

This chain joins TRBV12-2 and TRBJ1-2. TRBV12-2 is shown as a pseudogene. The CDR3 totals 17 residues. CDR3 region: CASRTVRTPRKAYGYTF. The CDR3 nucleotides read TGTGCAAGTCGCACGGTGCGGACTCCACGAAAGGCCTATGGCTACACCTTC.

The chain couples TRBV20-1 to TRBJ2-3; the D is unclear. CDR1 is DFQATT, CDR2 SNEGSKA, per germline (reference sequence). V was cut by 1 base and J by 2 bases, with 25 bases left in between. The CDR3 is 19 residues long. The DNA of the CDR3 is TGCAGTGCTAGAGGAGAAAACGAGGTGTCGGCGGTGGTCACAGATACGCAGTATTTT. Amino acids: CSARGENEVSAVVTDTQYF.

This clonotype was observed many times. DNA of the CDR3: TGTGCCAGCAGCGGGCTGCCCGATCTCGGAAAGACCTATGGCTACACCTTC. This encodes CASSGLPDLGKTYGYTF. V usage is TRBV11-3 and J usage is TRBJ1-2; D gene uncertain. The CDR3 runs to 17 residues. Trimming removed 5 bases at V and 4 bases at J, with 23 bases between. CDR1 is SGHNT, CDR2 YENEEA, per germline.

This clonotype was detected ten times or more. The CDR3 DNA is TGTGCCAGCAGCGATGTACTGTTTACCCGAAAGACCTATGGCTACACCTTC. It yields the protein CASSDVLFTRKTYGYTF. The chain carries TRBV7-8 and TRBJ1-2; D unclear. The CDR3 spans 17 residues. V shed 5 bases and J shed 4 bases, with 23 bases lying between them. Germline CDR1 and CDR2: SGHVS and FQNEAQ. Combining the CDR3 with reference TRBV7-8 and TRBJ1-2 gives the whole variable domain GAGVSQSPRYKVAKRGQDVALRCDPISGHVSLFWYQQALGQGPEFLTYFQNEAQLDKSGLPSDRFFAERPEGSVSTLKIQRTQQEDSAVYLCASSDVLFTRKTYGYTFGSGTRLTVV.

This clonotype occurred many times. CDR3 residues: CASSVNRAVGYTF. The CDR3 DNA is TGTGCCAGCAGCGTTAACAGGGCCGTTGGCTACACCTTC. The chain combines TRBV7-3 with TRBJ1-2; D perhaps matches TRBD1 (6 bases). Germline V lookup: CDR1 SGHTA, CDR2 FQGTGA. Between the trimmed V and J ends, which lost 5 bases and 7 bases, there was a span of 14 bases. The CDR3 has 13 amino acids.

This clonotype was observed many times. The V gene is TRBV11-3, the J gene TRBJ2-1; 9 bases fit TRBD2. V dropped 5 bases and J dropped 5; count of bases not matched to a gene: 7. Germline loops: CDR1 SGHNT, CDR2 YENEEA. The CDR3 covers 15 residues. For the CDR3, the DNA is TGTGCCAGCAGCCCGGCGGGAGGGGGAAACAATGAGCAGTTCTTC. Protein sequence: CASSPAGGGNNEQFF.

This clonotype has at least ten counts. The chain recombines TRBV7-6 with TRBJ1-2, with no clear D. Between the trimmed V and J ends, which lost 4 bases and 4 bases, there was a span of 22 bases. CDR3 size: 17 residues. Germline-derived CDR1 and CDR2 are SGHVS and FNYEAQ. CDR3 bases: TGTGCCAGCAGCTGCTACTTTGAATCTCGAAAGACCTATGGCTACACCTTC. This codes for CASSCYFESRKTYGYTF.

This clonotype was seen ten or more times. The chain is built from TRBV14 and TRBJ2-2; D may match TRBD1 or TRBD2 (5 bases each). Trimming removed 6 bases from V and 8 bases from J, with 19 bases in between. The CDR3 is made up of 15 amino acids. Germline CDR1 is SGHDN and CDR2 is FVKESK. The CDR3 DNA reads as TGTGCCAGCAGTCGTATCACCGGGACGTATGGGGAGCTGTTTTTT. The encoded protein is CASSRITGTYGELFF.

On this clonotype: A much larger clone sits a single nucleotide away, making a read error possible. The genes are TRBV29-1 and TRBJ1-1, with TRBD1 identical over 11 bases. The V gene's germline CDR1 is SQVTM and CDR2 ANQGSEA. This CDR3 is 13 amino acids long. Unmatched junction bases numbered 4, after V lost 7 bases and J lost 3 bases. CDR3 nucleotide sequence: TGCAGCGCCTGGACAGGGGGCTACACTGAAGCTTTCTTT. This encodes CSAWTGGYTEAFF.

This clonotype occurred many times. J is TRBJ1-1 and V is TRBV6-5, with 9 bases lining up with TRBD1. The germline CDR1 and CDR2 sequences are MNHEY and SVGAGI. With 2 bases clipped from V and 4 bases from J, the junction kept 5 bases outside the gene matches. This CDR3 has 15 amino acids. The CDR3 loop is CASSYSATGGTEAFF. CDR3 nucleotide sequence: TGTGCCAGCAGTTACAGTGCGACAGGGGGCACTGAAGCTTTCTTT.

On this clonotype: Given a much more abundant clone one base away, this may be a read error. The chain recombines TRBV19 with TRBJ2-1, with 9 bases matching TRBD2. CDR3 length equals 15 residues. The germline gives CDR1 LNHDA, CDR2 SQIVND (reference sequence). The ends lost 4 bases at V and 6 bases at J; junction bases unmatched: 7. CDR3 nucleotide sequence: TGTGCCAGTAGTAAGGGGATTAGCGGGAGCAATGAGCAGTTCTTC. This translates into CASSKGISGSNEQFF.